Presented here are 29 T cell receptor beta chains from one specimen sequenced in a study of blood T cell repertoires in COVID-19 (dated by TCRdb to the early 2020s). Receptor amplification or capture employed the immunoSEQ multiplex PCR assay. Drawn from immuneACCESS, this table holds only the in-frame rearrangements with V and J called that TCRdb kept. Clones are partly lost; checked studies trace under half to an unresolved V gene and leave the rest unexplained. The table for this sample lists about 200,000 clones; roughly nine tenths of them were counted only once. Of the sample, 0.6% to 0.9% is held by the ten largest clones. Sequencing used peripheral blood. These receptors originate from a woman in her seventies with acute or convalescent COVID-19.

V gene TRBV6-2 or TRBV6-3 combines with J gene TRBJ1-5; D may be TRBD1 (6 bases). The CDR3 is made up of 18 amino acids. Germline CDR1 MNHEY, CDR2 SVGEGT. With 5 bases removed from V and 0 bases from J, the gap between germline ends came to 20 bases. Here the CDR3 DNA reads TGTGCCAGCAGTGCCTTTGGGGGCCTACGGGGTAGCAATCAGCCCCAGCATTTT. It encodes CASSAFGGLRGSNQPQHF.

The rearrangement uses TRBV5-1 and TRBJ1-4; D is perhaps TRBD1 (6 bases). Germline CDR1 and CDR2: SGHRS and YFSETQ. V lost 1 base and J lost 2, with 12 bases in between. This CDR3 is 16 amino acids long. CDR3: CASSLRGARTNEKLFF. As DNA, the CDR3 is TGCGCCAGCAGCTTGCGGGGGGCGCGCACTAATGAAAAACTGTTTTTT.

This clone showed up just a few times. The rearrangement uses TRBV10-3 and TRBJ2-2, with TRBD1 matching over 9 bases. The V and J ends lost 6 bases and 1 base, in that order; junction bases with no gene match: 3. In germline, CDR1 is ENHRY, CDR2 SYGVKD. CDR3 length: 15 residues. The CDR3 loop is CAIRGDRENTGELFF. The CDR3 region has the DNA TGTGCCATCAGAGGGGACAGGGAGAACACCGGGGAGCTGTTTTTT.

The chain couples TRBV19 to TRBJ2-1; 11 bases map to TRBD2. Germline lookup yields CDR1 LNHDA and CDR2 SQIVND (reference sequence). The CDR3 has 19 amino acids. V gave up 2 bases and J gave up 0 bases; unmatched junction bases: 9. The CDR3 sequence: CASSITSGGVNPSYNEQFF. The CDR3 bases are TGTGCCAGTAGTATAACTAGCGGGGGTGTCAATCCCTCCTACAATGAGCAGTTCTTC.

V usage is TRBV19 and J usage is TRBJ1-6; D possibly corresponds to TRBD1 (5 bases). The V end lost 4 bases, the J end lost 7 bases, and 14 bases lay between the germline ends. This CDR3 contains 15 residues. In germline, CDR1 is LNHDA, CDR2 SQIVND (reference sequence). The CDR3 DNA sequence: TGTGCCAGTAGTAGTTCAGGGCAGGGAAATTCACCCCTCCACTTT. It translates to CASSSSGQGNSPLHF.

This clone turned up a few times. The gene calls are TRBV4-3 and TRBJ2-2, with D possibly matching TRBD2 (7 bases). Trimming took off 1 base at V and 3 bases at J, with 12 bases between the two ends. This CDR3 is 16 amino acids long. CDR1 is LGHNA and CDR2 is YSLEER in the germline V gene. CDR3 region: CASSQGLGGDTGELFF. CDR3 DNA: TGCGCCAGCAGCCAAGGTTTAGGGGGGGACACCGGGGAGCTGTTTTTT.

The chain is built from TRBV7-2 and TRBJ2-1, with D possibly TRBD2 on 6 matching bases. CDR1 is SGHTA, CDR2 FQGNSA, per germline. Trimming shortened V by 1 base and J by 7 bases, and 11 bases separated the two germline ends. The CDR3 runs 14 residues. CDR3 sequence (DNA): TGTGCCAGCAGCTTAGTGGGGGGACTTAATGAGCAGTTCTTC. This encodes CASSLVGGLNEQFF.

The V call is TRBV5-1, the J call TRBJ2-3, with 7 bases identical to TRBD1. V lost 1 base to trimming and J lost 5 bases; unmatched junction nucleotides: 1. Germline V CDR1 and CDR2: SGHRS, YFSETQ. The CDR3 loop spans 13 amino acids. CDR3 amino acids: CASSLPGGDTQYF. DNA of the CDR3: TGCGCCAGCAGCTTGCCAGGGGGAGATACGCAGTATTTT.

The rearrangement joins TRBV3-1 (or the pseudogene TRBV3-2) to TRBJ1-1; D ambiguous. The CDR3 is 14 amino acids. Per the germline V gene, CDR1 is LGHDT and CDR2 is YNNKEL (reference sequence). The ends were cut back, 6 bases at V and 0 bases at J, with 11 bases in the middle. DNA of the CDR3: TGTGCCAGCAGGGCGGCCACCCTGAACACTGAAGCTTTCTTT. Its translation: CASRAATLNTEAFF.

The gene calls are TRBV6-5 and TRBJ2-5, with 7 bases lining up with TRBD1. CDR3 length: 12 residues. Germline V lookup: CDR1 MNHEY, CDR2 SVGAGI. The ends lost 6 bases at V and 5 bases at J; junction bases unmatched: 3. CDR3 nucleotides: TGTGCCAGCAGGACAGGGTGGGAGACCCAGTACTTC. Its translation: CASRTGWETQYF.

This clone occurred a few times. The chain joins TRBV3-1 (or the pseudogene TRBV3-2) to TRBJ2-7; no clear D gene. The CDR3 contains 12 residues. Trimming removed 1 base from V and 6 bases from J, with 7 bases in between. Germline-derived CDR1 and CDR2 are LGHDT and YNNKEL (reference sequence). The CDR3 loop reads CASSQVASEQYF. DNA of the CDR3: TGTGCCAGCAGCCAAGTTGCTAGCGAGCAGTACTTC.

Only a few counts were recorded for this clone. The chain has TRBV9 and TRBJ1-4; D is unresolved. The CDR3 totals 14 residues. The ends were cut back, 4 bases at V and 0 bases at J, with 7 bases in the middle. Germline V gives CDR1 SGDLS, CDR2 YYNGEE. CDR3 nucleotides: TGTGCCAGCAGCCTAGCTGCAACTAATGAAAAACTGTTTTTT. It encodes CASSLAATNEKLFF.

This clone was found once. This chain uses TRBV3-1 (or the pseudogene TRBV3-2) with TRBJ2-3, with 8 positions matching TRBD1. The trim removed 4 bases at V and 1 base at J, leaving 7 bases unmatched. CDR1 is LGHDT and CDR2 is YNNKEL in the germline V gene (reference sequence). The CDR3 runs 16 residues. As DNA, the CDR3 is TGTGCCAGCAGCCCCCACAGGGGGACACGCACAGATACGCAGTATTTT. Translation gives CASSPHRGTRTDTQYF.

The V and J genes are TRBV10-1 and TRBJ1-5; D is unclear. The length of the CDR3 is 13 residues. Trimming shortened V by 2 bases and J by 3 bases, and 5 bases separated the two germline ends. Germline-derived CDR1 and CDR2 are WNHNN and SYGVQD (reference sequence). CDR3 DNA: TGCGCCAGCAGTGAGGCAGTCAATCAGCCCCAGCATTTT. As protein: CASSEAVNQPQHF.

This clone was counted many times. Other nucleotide sequences in the sample specify the same CDR3. This chain links TRBV5-6 with TRBJ1-2, with D perhaps TRBD1 (5 bases). CDR1 is SGHDT, CDR2 YYEEEE, per germline. V shed 5 bases and J shed 3 bases, with 11 bases lying between them. This CDR3 comprises 13 residues. The CDR3 coding sequence is TGTGCCAGCAGTTTTCAGGGCCACTATGGCTACACCTTC. Translation gives CASSFQGHYGYTF.

The chain is built from TRBV19 and TRBJ2-1, with 8 bases that match TRBD2. The germline V gene encodes CDR1 LNHDA and CDR2 SQIVND (reference sequence). The CDR3 is made up of 15 amino acids. The junction had 6 bases not matched to a gene; V was cut back by 6 bases and J by 2 bases. The CDR3 reads CASSLLAGTYNEQFF. The CDR3 DNA is TGTGCCAGTAGCCTTTTAGCGGGAACCTACAATGAGCAGTTCTTC.

This rearrangement joins TRBV6-6 to TRBJ2-5; 13 nucleotides match TRBD2. This CDR3 contains 16 residues. CDR1 MNHNY and CDR2 SVGAGI come from the germline V gene (reference sequence). With 6 bases clipped from V and 2 bases from J, the junction kept 6 bases outside the gene matches. CDR3: CASRIPGLAGQETQYF. The CDR3 nucleotides read TGTGCCAGCAGGATCCCGGGACTAGCGGGGCAAGAGACCCAGTACTTC.

The genes are TRBV18 and TRBJ1-2, with no clear D. V lost 1 base to trimming and J lost 5 bases, with 8 bases between them. The CDR3 is 13 amino acids. CDR1 and CDR2 from the germline V gene are KGHSH and LQKENI. The CDR3 bases are TGTGCCAGCTCACCACGTGAGGGATATGGCTACACCTTC. Translating gives CASSPREGYGYTF.

The J gene is TRBJ1-1, the V gene TRBV20-1, with 10 bases aligning to TRBD1. Germline V gene lookup returns CDR1 DFQATT and CDR2 SNEGSKA (reference sequence). V dropped 6 bases and J dropped 0; count of bases not matched to a gene: 7. CDR3 length equals 15 residues. The CDR3 region has the DNA TGCAGTGCGAGTCCCGGGACAGGGGTGAACACTGAAGCTTTCTTT. The encoded protein is CSASPGTGVNTEAFF.

This clone was detected only once. V usage is TRBV6-2 or TRBV6-3 and J usage is TRBJ2-7; maybe TRBD2 (5 bases). V lost 0 bases and J 6 bases, leaving 6 bases between the germline ends. The CDR3 spans 12 residues. Looked up from germline, CDR1 is MNHEY and CDR2 is SVGEGT. The CDR3 reads CASSYSSVEQYF. CDR3 sequence (DNA): TGTGCCAGCAGTTACTCTAGCGTCGAGCAGTACTTC.

The CDR3 DNA follows: TGTGCCAGCTCATCACGAGGGGGCCGCTCTGGAAACACCATATATTTT. As protein: CASSSRGGRSGNTIYF. V gene TRBV18 combines with J gene TRBJ1-3; 7 bases align to TRBD1. The CDR3 consists of 16 residues. Germline V lookup: CDR1 KGHSH, CDR2 LQKENI. J was trimmed by 0 bases and V by 5 bases; bases with no gene match: 7.

The chain joins TRBV5-5 to TRBJ2-7; weak D call: TRBD1 (6 bases). V shed 4 bases and J shed 6 bases, with 20 bases lying between them. CDR3 length: 15 amino acids. Per the germline V gene, CDR1 is SGHKS and CDR2 is YYEKEE (reference sequence). CDR3 DNA sequence: TGTGCCAGCAGCGGGCAAGCGGCCAGGGGAAGCGAGCAGTACTTC. This translates into CASSGQAARGSEQYF. The whole variable domain, filled in from reference TRBV5-5 and TRBJ2-7, reads DAGVTQSPTHLIKTRGQQVTLRCSPISGHKSVSWYQQVLGQGPQFIFQYYEKEERGRGNFPDRFSARQFPNYSSELNVNALLLGDSALYLCASSGQAARGSEQYFGPGTRLTVT.

This chain joins TRBV7-2 and TRBJ2-5; the D gene is possibly TRBD2 (5 bases). This CDR3 has 13 residues. Germline V CDR1 and CDR2: SGHTA, FQGNSA. V lost 1 base and J lost 9, with 12 bases in between. The CDR3: CASSLDGKRAQYF. The CDR3 DNA is TGTGCCAGCAGCTTAGACGGAAAGAGGGCCCAGTACTTC.

The V call is TRBV5-1, the J call TRBJ1-1; unclear D gene. The CDR3 has 13 residues. CDR1 is SGHRS, CDR2 YFSETQ, per germline. V was trimmed by 0 bases and J by 10 bases, leaving 13 bases between them. The chain's CDR3 is CASSLDGGAGAFF. For the CDR3, the DNA is TGCGCCAGCAGCTTGGACGGCGGCGCCGGAGCTTTCTTT.

The chain employs TRBV29-1 and TRBJ1-1; no reliable D call. The V gene's germline CDR1 is SQVTM and CDR2 ANQGSEA. V was trimmed by 6 bases and J by 4 bases, leaving 15 bases between them. The CDR3 extends over 13 amino acids. CDR3 residues: CSVGVAGGTEAFF. As DNA, the CDR3 is TGCAGCGTGGGTGTAGCGGGAGGCACTGAAGCTTTCTTT.

The rearrangement joins TRBV7-8 to TRBJ2-1; D may be TRBD1 (6 bases). Germline V gives CDR1 SGHVS, CDR2 FQNEAQ. This CDR3 comprises 14 residues. V was clipped by 2 bases and J by 7 bases, with 12 bases between them. As DNA, the CDR3 is TGTGCCAGCAGCTTAAGTGGGGGCTTTAATGAGCAGTTCTTC. Translated, it gives CASSLSGGFNEQFF.

The chain has TRBV2 and TRBJ1-2, with 7 bases fitting TRBD1. The CDR3 sequence is 14 residues long. V shed 2 bases, J shed 8 bases, and the junction held 8 bases outside the gene matches. The germline CDR1 and CDR2 sequences are SNHLY and FYNNEI. Here the CDR3 reads CASSERTGWSGYTF. In nucleotides, the CDR3 is TGTGCCAGCAGTGAACGGACAGGTTGGAGCGGCTACACCTTC.

This clone was seen only once. The rearrangement links TRBV18 to TRBJ2-6; the match to TRBD1 covers 9 bases. Per germline, CDR1 KGHSH and CDR2 LQKENI. The junction had 6 bases not matched to a gene; V was cut back by 2 bases and J by 4 bases. The length of the CDR3 is 17 residues. As DNA, the CDR3 is TGTGCCAGCTCACCAGCCGGGACAGGGTTGGGGGCCAACGTCCTGACTTTC. Translated, it gives CASSPAGTGLGANVLTF.

This clone was seen a few times. The chain uses TRBV6-6 and TRBJ1-2; D ambiguous. V was cut by 2 bases and J by 4 bases, with 5 bases left in between. The CDR3 covers 12 residues. Germline assignment: CDR1 MNHNY and CDR2 SVGAGI (reference sequence). CDR3 coding DNA: TGTGCCAGCAGTTACGGCAGCTATGGCTACACCTTC. Its protein product is CASSYGSYGYTF.